This T cell receptor (beta chain) was identified during a study of blood T cell repertoires in COVID-19. About the study: Samples came from the United States, Italy and Spain, spanning acute and convalescent COVID-19. Nucleic acid was either cDNA or gDNA, and it came from T cells, B-cell-depleted T cells, or PBMCs.

Authors' data handling: The assay estimated nucleated cells by amplifying reference gene primers. Assay used: immunoSEQ multiplex PCR; TCRdb lists only in-frame clones, some missing. V and J calls and clone size are as listed in that table; D and trimming were resolved from the DNA. The data show roughly 100,000 clones, about 79% seen once. The junction had 10 bases not matched to a gene; V was cut back by 3 bases and J by 7 bases. The germline CDR1 and CDR2 sequences are KGHSH and LQKENI. This CDR3 is 17 amino acids long. The rearrangement links TRBV18 to TRBJ1-4; TRBD1 agrees at 11 bases. The sequenced sample was peripheral blood. The source of this sequence is a man aged 80 or over with COVID-19, enrolled during active disease. The CDR3 spells CASSPPGQGARSEKLFF. The CDR3 coding sequence is TGTGCCAGCTCACCTCCCGGACAGGGGGCGCGGTCTGAAAAACTGTTTTTT.